The T cell receptor beta chain under discussion was sequenced for a study of graft-versus-host responses after intestinal transplantation. Of note for this clone: Its target is not known.

Regarding the study as a whole: Recipient marrow harbored GvH clones, some of which surfaced first in ileum or blood.

Assay: immunoSEQ multiplex PCR; the TCRdb copy retains only in-frame clones and omits some. The data contain over 80,000 clones, 91% of them singletons. The CDR3 consists of 14 residues. V dropped 4 bases and J dropped 1 base, with 10 bases sitting between them. Germline CDR1 SGHTA, CDR2 FQGNSA. Specimen: unstimulated CD4+ T cells sorted from spleen or lymph node cells, collected before transplant. This chain uses TRBV7-2 with TRBJ1-1, with D possibly matching TRBD1 (5 bases). This clonotype was sampled from a human donor who was the organ donor for an intestinal transplant. The CDR3, as DNA: TGTGCCAGCAGCTCGACAGTGTCGAACACTGAAGCTTTCTTT. Protein: CASSSTVSNTEAFF.